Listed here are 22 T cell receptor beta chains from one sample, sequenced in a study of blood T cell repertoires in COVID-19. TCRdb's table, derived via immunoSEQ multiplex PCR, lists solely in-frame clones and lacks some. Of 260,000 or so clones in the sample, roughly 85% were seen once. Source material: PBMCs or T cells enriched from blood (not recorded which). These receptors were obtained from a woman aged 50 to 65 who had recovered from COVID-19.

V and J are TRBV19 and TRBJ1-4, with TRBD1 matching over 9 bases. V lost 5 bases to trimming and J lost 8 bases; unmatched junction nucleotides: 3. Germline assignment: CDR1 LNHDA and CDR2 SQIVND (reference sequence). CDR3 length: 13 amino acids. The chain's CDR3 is CASSLGTGEKLFF. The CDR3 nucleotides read TGTGCCAGTAGTTTGGGGACAGGGGAAAAACTGTTTTTT. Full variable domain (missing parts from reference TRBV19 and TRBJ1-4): DGGITQSPKYLFRKEGQNVTLSCEQNLNHDAMYWYRQDPGQGLRLIYYSQIVNDFQKGDIAEGYSVSREKKESFPLTVTSAQKNPTAFYLCASSLGTGEKLFFGSGTQLSVL.

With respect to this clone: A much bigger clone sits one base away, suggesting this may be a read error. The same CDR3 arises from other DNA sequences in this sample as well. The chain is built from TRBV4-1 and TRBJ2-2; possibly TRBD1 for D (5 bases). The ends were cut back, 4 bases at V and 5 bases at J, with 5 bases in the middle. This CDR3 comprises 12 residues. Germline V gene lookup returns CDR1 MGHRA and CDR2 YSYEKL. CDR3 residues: CASSPGTGELFF. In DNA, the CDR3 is TGCGCCAGCAGCCCAGGGACCGGGGAGCTGTTTTTT.

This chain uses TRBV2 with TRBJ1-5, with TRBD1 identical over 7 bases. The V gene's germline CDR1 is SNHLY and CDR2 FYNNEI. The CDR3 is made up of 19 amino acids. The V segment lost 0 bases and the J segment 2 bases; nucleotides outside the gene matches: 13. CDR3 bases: TGTGCCAGCAGTGAAGCTCTGGACAGGCTTGCAGTTGGCAATCAGCCCCAGCATTTT. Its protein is CASSEALDRLAVGNQPQHF.

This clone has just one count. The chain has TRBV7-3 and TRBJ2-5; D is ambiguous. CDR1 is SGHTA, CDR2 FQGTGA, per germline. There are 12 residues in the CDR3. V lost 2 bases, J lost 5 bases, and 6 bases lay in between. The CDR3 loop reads CASSLLGETQYF. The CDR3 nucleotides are TGTGCCAGCAGCTTACTCGGGGAGACCCAGTACTTC.

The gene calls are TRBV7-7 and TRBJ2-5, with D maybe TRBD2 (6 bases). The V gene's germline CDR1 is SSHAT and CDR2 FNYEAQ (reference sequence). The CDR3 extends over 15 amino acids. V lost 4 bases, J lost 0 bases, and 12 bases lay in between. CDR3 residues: CASSSRAGYQETQYF. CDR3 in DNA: TGTGCCAGCAGCTCTAGGGCGGGATACCAAGAGACCCAGTACTTC.

The CDR3 is CASSSGQGNVGYTF. CDR3 nucleotide sequence: TGCGCCAGCAGCTCAGGACAGGGAAACGTTGGCTACACCTTC. This rearrangement joins TRBV5-1 to TRBJ1-2, with 8 nucleotides matching TRBD1. CDR1 SGHRS and CDR2 YFSETQ come from the germline V gene. CDR3 length: 14 amino acids. The ends lost 3 bases at V and 7 bases at J; junction bases unmatched: 8.

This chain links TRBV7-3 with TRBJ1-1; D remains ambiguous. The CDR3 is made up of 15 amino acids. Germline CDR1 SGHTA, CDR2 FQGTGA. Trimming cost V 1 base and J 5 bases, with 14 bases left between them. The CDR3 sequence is CASSLNAGSGTEAFF. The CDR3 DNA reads TGTGCCAGCAGCTTAAATGCGGGAAGTGGAACTGAAGCTTTCTTT.

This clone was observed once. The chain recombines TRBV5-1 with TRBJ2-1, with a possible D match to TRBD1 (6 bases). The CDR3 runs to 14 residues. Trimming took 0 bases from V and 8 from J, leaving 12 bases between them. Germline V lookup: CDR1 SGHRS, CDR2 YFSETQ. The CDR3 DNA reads TGCGCCAGCAGCTTGGTGACAGGCCATGATGAGCAGTTCTTC. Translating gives CASSLVTGHDEQFF.

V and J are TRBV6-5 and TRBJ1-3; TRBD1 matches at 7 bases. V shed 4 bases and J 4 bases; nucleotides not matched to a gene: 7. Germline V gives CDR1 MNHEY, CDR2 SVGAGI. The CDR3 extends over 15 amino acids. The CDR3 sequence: CASSSTTGIGNTIYF. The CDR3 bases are TGTGCCAGCAGTTCCACGACAGGGATCGGAAACACCATATATTTT.

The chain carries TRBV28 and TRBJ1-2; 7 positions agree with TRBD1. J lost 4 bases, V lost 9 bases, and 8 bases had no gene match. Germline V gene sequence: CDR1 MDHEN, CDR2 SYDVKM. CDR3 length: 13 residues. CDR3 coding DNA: TGTGCCAGTCAAGAAACAGGGGCCTATGGCTACACCTTC. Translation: CASQETGAYGYTF.

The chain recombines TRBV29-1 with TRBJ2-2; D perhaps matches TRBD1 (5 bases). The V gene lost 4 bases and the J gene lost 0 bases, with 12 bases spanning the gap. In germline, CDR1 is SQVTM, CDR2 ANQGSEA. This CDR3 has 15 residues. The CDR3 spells CSVVRGTSNTGELFF. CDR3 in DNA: TGCAGCGTTGTTAGGGGCACCTCGAACACCGGGGAGCTGTTTTTT.

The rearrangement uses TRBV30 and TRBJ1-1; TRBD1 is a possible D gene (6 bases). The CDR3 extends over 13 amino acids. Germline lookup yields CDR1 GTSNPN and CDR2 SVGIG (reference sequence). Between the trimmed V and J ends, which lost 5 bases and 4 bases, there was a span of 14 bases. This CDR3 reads CAWAQIRGTEAFF. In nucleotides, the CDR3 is TGTGCCTGGGCCCAAATCAGGGGCACTGAAGCTTTCTTT.

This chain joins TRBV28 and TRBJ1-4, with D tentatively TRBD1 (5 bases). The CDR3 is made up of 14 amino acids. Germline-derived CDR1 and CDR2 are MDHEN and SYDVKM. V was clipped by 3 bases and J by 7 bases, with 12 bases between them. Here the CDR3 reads CASSLRQGGEKLFF. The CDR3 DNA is TGTGCCAGCAGTTTGAGGCAGGGTGGTGAAAAACTGTTTTTT.

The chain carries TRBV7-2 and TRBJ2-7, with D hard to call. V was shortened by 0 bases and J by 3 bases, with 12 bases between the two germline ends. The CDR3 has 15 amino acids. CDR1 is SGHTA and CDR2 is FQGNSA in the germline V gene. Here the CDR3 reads CASSLAPVPYYEQYF. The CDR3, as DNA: TGTGCCAGCAGCTTAGCGCCGGTCCCCTACTACGAGCAGTACTTC.

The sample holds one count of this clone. The CDR3 nucleotides read TGTGCCAGCAGTTCTCCCCCCTCGGCTCTGGGAGACACTGAAGCTTTCTTT. This encodes CASSSPPSALGDTEAFF. This chain links TRBV28 with TRBJ1-1; no definite D call. The CDR3 covers 17 residues. Germline loops: CDR1 MDHEN, CDR2 SYDVKM. Trimming removed 4 bases from V and 3 bases from J, with 21 bases in between.

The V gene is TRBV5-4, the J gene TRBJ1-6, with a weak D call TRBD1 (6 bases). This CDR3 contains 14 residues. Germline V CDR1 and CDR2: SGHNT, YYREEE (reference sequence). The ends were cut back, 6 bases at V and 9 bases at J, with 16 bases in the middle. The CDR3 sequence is CASTLGGYGSPLHF. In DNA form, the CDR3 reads TGTGCCAGCACCCTAGGGGGTTATGGTTCACCCCTCCACTTT.

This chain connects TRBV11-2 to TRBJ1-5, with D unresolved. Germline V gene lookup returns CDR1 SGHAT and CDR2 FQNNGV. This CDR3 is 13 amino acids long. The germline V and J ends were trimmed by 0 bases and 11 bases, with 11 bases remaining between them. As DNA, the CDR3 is TGTGCCAGCAGCTTAGAGGTTCGGGAAGCCCAGCATTTT. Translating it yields CASSLEVREAQHF.

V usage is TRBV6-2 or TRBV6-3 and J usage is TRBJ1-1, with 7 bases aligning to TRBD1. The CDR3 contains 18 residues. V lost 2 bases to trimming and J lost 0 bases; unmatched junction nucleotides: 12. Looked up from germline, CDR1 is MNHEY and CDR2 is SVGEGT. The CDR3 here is CASSYKRTGRILNTEAFF. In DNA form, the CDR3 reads TGTGCCAGCAGTTACAAGCGGACAGGCCGGATCCTGAACACTGAAGCTTTCTTT.

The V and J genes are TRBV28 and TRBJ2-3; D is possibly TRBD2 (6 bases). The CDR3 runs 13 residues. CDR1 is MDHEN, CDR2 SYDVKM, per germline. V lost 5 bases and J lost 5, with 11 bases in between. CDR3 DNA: TGTGCCAGCAGTCTACTAGCAGTAGATACGCAGTATTTT. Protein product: CASSLLAVDTQYF.

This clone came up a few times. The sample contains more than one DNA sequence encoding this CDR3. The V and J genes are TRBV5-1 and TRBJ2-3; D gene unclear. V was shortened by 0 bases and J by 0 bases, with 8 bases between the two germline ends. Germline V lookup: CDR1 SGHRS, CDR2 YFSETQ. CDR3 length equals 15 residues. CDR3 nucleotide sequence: TGCGCCAGCAGCTTGGAGCAGGCTAGCACAGATACGCAGTATTTT. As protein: CASSLEQASTDTQYF.

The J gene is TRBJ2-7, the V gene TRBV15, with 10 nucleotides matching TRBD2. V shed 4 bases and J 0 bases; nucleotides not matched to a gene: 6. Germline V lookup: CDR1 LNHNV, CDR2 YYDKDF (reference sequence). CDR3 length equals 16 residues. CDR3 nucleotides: TGTGCCACCAGCACCCGGACTAGCGGACCCTCCTACGAGCAGTACTTC. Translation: CATSTRTSGPSYEQYF.

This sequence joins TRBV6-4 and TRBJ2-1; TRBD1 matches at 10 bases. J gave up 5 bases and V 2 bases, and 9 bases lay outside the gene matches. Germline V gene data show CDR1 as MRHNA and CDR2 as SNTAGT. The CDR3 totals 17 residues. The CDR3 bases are TGTGCCAGCAGTGACATCGGGGACAGGGGTTCCCACAATGAGCAGTTCTTC. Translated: CASSDIGDRGSHNEQFF.